This T cell receptor (beta chain) was sequenced in a study of cytomegalovirus exposure and HLA in healthy donors (TCRdb year 2017). Background for the entire study: According to an earlier analysis of around 600 of the donors, about 190 million T cells yielded some 120 million unique TCR beta sequences and less than 300 Gb of sequence data. Approximately 310 gigabases of sequencing data and approximately 80 million unique TCR sequences were included in an early release covering about 700 HLA-typed donors. Of the 398 genotyped donors, more than 75% were placed in the genetic ancestry cluster associated with self-reported Caucasian donors. The study was designed to test whether signatures of past pathogen exposure could be identified by cataloging public T cell receptors. The T cell repertoires of 666 subjects were profiled by immunosequencing and related to cytomegalovirus serostatus. Along with the approximately 700-subject first cohort, a separate validation cohort of over a hundred different subjects was used. High-throughput TCR immunosequencing, statistical association of individual TCRs with disease status, and machine learning were combined to predict cytomegalovirus infection status. To study patterns of TCR occurrence, a later analysis re-analyzed previously published TCR beta repertoires from 550 to 800 donors and added high-resolution HLA genotyping. Rather than using new phenotypic data, the later analysis identified candidate immune exposures from TCR beta sequences and from how often those sequences occurred across donors. An earlier analysis of several hundred of the donors applied high-throughput TCR beta sequencing to assess whether each TCR beta V gene segment acted as functional or pseudogenic. Donor age, sex, ethnicity and CMV serostatus were compiled together with the repertoire data. In a later genetic analysis, genome-wide SNP genotypes for about three fifths of the roughly 670 donors were used, and that subset was treated as a discovery cohort. All discovery cohort repertoires had been generated on a single sequencing platform. HLA typing covered class I and class II loci at four-digit resolution. The number of donors typed differed by locus, with about 629-630 for A, B, C, DRB1 and DQB1, 522 for DQA1, about 610 for DPA1, and around 450 for DPB1. About five DR-DQ haplotypes were treated as single units for association and clustering because of strong linkage in the cohort. Among some 400 genotyped donors of the cohort, an average of 235,054 unique TCR beta nucleotide sequences were sequenced per donor, roughly 18% of them non-productive. The research as a whole found: Some IMGT-functional V segments, including TRBV6-2 and TRBV6-3, could not be told apart with the 87-base-pair reads, so those segments were excluded. A later genetic analysis associated a missense DCLRE1C variant with V-gene and J-gene trimming of TCR beta chains, and an independent cohort replicated the association. Approximately 18 rarely observed V segments, including chromosome 9 orphons, were excluded from the earlier analysis of almost 600 of the donors because counts were too low. Only TCR beta chains were sequenced in this cohort, and the absence of alpha or paired-chain data limited detectable features. Most TCR sequences were seen in very few donors, while some public TCRs were found in many individuals. It was suggested by the authors that the approach could potentially be generalized to other disease states and immunological phenotypes. According to a later analysis, TCR association rates differed among HLA loci, with DRB1 alleles showing the most associated TCRs and HLA-C alleles showing the fewest. Immune exposure information for the cohort was limited to CMV serostatus. A few of the identified cytomegalovirus-associated TCR beta chains were confirmed in vitro to be specific for cytomegalovirus antigens. Assigning TCR associations to individual alleles was difficult when HLA alleles, especially DR and DQ, strongly co-occurred. In a later analysis, several top co-occurrence clusters were reported to appear linked to parvovirus B19, influenza, CMV and Epstein-Barr virus. At a false discovery rate of 0.05, a later analysis linked about 17,000 TCR beta sequences to specific HLA alleles. In the study, approximately 160 TCR beta chains were listed as associated with cytomegalovirus. Presence/absence analyses assumed roughly uniform sequencing depth across donors, an assumption that may not hold. A later analysis found that most CMV-associated TCR beta chains appeared HLA-restricted, with HLA associations seemingly driven largely by CMV exposure. A cluster of highly shared sequence variants was judged likely to represent a technical artifact of the sequencing pipeline. Correlated functional status among segregating V segments might reflect linkage disequilibrium, but an unknown experimental factor could not be ruled out. Compared with equally common non-associated chains, HLA-associated TCR beta chains in a later analysis were more clonally expanded and had lower generation probabilities. Because HLA typing was missing for some donors at each locus, association tests included only the typed subset. An earlier analysis of approximately 540 of the donors showed that most TCR beta V segments appeared in productive rearrangements either about 87% or about 30% of the time, which broadly matched IMGT annotations. A further reported finding was that TCR beta sequences accurately predicted the HLA-A and HLA-B alleles for most subjects in the first cohort. In a later genetic analysis, fewer N-insertions in productive TCRs were reported among donors in an Asian-associated ancestry cluster than the roughly 700-donor mean. The classifier was reported to diagnose cytomegalovirus status with high specificity and sensitivity in both the original cohort and the validation cohort.

Trimming removed 4 bases from V and 7 bases from J, leaving 8 bases between the germline ends. The cysteine opens and the phenylalanine closes a CDR3 of 13 amino acids. Solely the CDR3 DNA is kept, with 39 bases framed from the first base. Per the germline V gene (reference sequence), SEHNR is the CDR1 and FQNEAQ is the CDR2. The library was made by the immunoSEQ multiplex PCR assay. For the multiplex PCR, a mixture combining 60 forward primers for TCR Vbeta segments and 13 reverse primers for TCR Jbeta segments was used. A multiplex PCR assay on genomic DNA amplified the CDR3 region of rearranged TCR beta genes. On the Illumina HiSeq System, the amplified TCR beta libraries were sequenced as 87-base-pair reads. Under the source paper's analysis protocol: Across the 700 or so repertoires, a later analysis counted 60 million to 90 million unique TCR beta chains, 9.5 million to 13 million of which were shared by at least two donors. Raw reads were error-corrected and collapsed into unique sequences by a nearest-neighbor algorithm in which closely related sequences were merged to remove PCR and sequencing errors. Alignment of CDR3 sequences to IMGT reference sequences was used to assign V, D and J gene segments. For a sequence to be retained, a match of at least six nucleotides was required to both a V gene segment and a J gene segment. Rearrangements were called productive when the CDR3 lacked stop codons and stayed in frame with V and J; all others were non-productive. Following IMGT convention, CDR3 was defined as the stretch from the second conserved V-encoded cysteine up to the conserved J-encoded phenylalanine. In an earlier analysis of approximately 590 of the donors, sequences lacking an unambiguous match to a single V gene segment were excluded. In an earlier analysis of around 600 of the donors, V segments were called functional above 56.7% productive rearrangements and were called segregating when the between-donor standard deviation exceeded 5%. A statistical classification framework was developed to diagnose cytomegalovirus status using the catalog of TCR beta chain sequences. A later analysis assigned V and J genes by comparing TCR nucleotide sequences with IMGT/GENE-DB human TR gene sequences. The TCRdist pipeline was used in a later analysis to assign CDR3 sequences and most-parsimonious VDJ recombination scenarios. In a later analysis, each TCR beta chain was defined by its CDR3 amino acid sequence together with its V-gene family, and reads without a unique V-gene family were excluded. To address suspected cross-contamination and a sequencing artifact, a later analysis removed approximately 590 highly shared, low-generation-probability nucleotide sequences. In a later analysis, a clonal expansion index was calculated for each public chain from normalized within-repertoire ranks of inferred template counts. A later analysis computed generation probabilities with a VDJ recombination model fitted to out-of-frame rearrangements, and checked the results against IGoR. A later analysis scored TCR-TCR, TCR-HLA and TCR-CMV co-occurrence with hypergeometric tests, applying a repertoire-size bias correction to TCR pairs. To estimate false discovery rates, a later analysis permuted the HLA or CMV assignments 20 times. In a later analysis, co-occurring TCRs were grouped using DBSCAN, with TCRdist sequence similarity added in when clustering inside HLA-allele-positive subsets. Repertoires with fewer than 30,000 or more than 120,000 public chains, plus five repertoires with anomalous nucleotide sharing, were excluded from co-occurrence clustering. In TCRdb, the immuneACCESS table is reduced to in-frame sequences with V and J assigned. These tables do not hold every clone; where another copy was compared, an unresolved V gene accounts for under half, and the others remain unexplained. That table gives V, J and clone size, and the DNA gave D and trimming. The sample has some 55,000 clones on record. Clones ranked in the top ten supply approximately 13% of the sample.

The cohort consisted of approximately 690 healthy bone marrow donors. Cohort members were all nominally healthy when sampled, although unrecorded immune exposures were likely present. The donor was CMV seropositive and was included in the group of almost 300 seropositive cohort members. A peripheral blood sample was collected from each donor, and TCR beta sequencing was performed on peripheral blood mononuclear cells. Genomic DNA extraction from the blood cell samples was performed with the Qiagen DNeasy Blood Extraction Kit. Worth noting for this clone: There is no known antigen for this receptor.

The chain is made from TRBV7-9 and TRBJ1-6, with the D gene too uncertain to name. The sequencing sample was made of PBMCs. The origin of this receptor is a young man in good health and CMV-seropositive. The base sequence is TGTGCCAGCAGCTCCGGGAGGAATTCACCCCTCCACTTT. Translation gives CASSSGRNSPLHF. Reference TRBV7-9 and TRBJ1-6 genes cover what lies past the CDR3, so the full variable domain is DTGVSQNPRHKITKRGQNVTFRCDPISEHNRLYWYRQTLGQGPEFLTYFQNEAQLEKSRLLSDRFSAERPKGSFSTLEIQRTEQGDSAMYLCASSSGRNSPLHFGNGTRLTVT.